Given below is one T cell receptor beta chain in context. Its antigen is unidentified. V shed 6 bases, J shed 2 bases, and the junction held 9 bases outside the gene matches. Germline CDR1 MNHEY, CDR2 SVGEGT. The CDR3 consists of 15 residues. The data originate from a study of T cell responses to AZD1222 COVID-19 vaccine. TCRdb's table, derived via immunoSEQ multiplex PCR, lists solely in-frame clones and lacks some. The data show tens of thousands of clones, around nine tenths seen once. Findings of the study overall: Repertoires in all cases were sampled only once the peak T cell response had passed.

The chain combines TRBV6-2 or TRBV6-3 with TRBJ2-7; 8 positions match TRBD2. Specimen: peripheral blood, collected on day 0 of MenACWY control vaccination. The source of this sequence is an adult in good health. CDR3 DNA: TGTGCCAGCAGCCAGGCCGGGGGGGTCACCTACGAGCAGTACTTC. Amino acids: CASSQAGGVTYEQYF.